This TCR beta chain originates from a study of shared clonotypes between healthy human individuals. In the sorted-subset replicate PCRs, around 200 ng DNA, around 32,000 T cell genomes, was used. Clones were sequenced by immunoSEQ multiplex PCR, and TCRdb holds only the in-frame ones, with some missing. In the table there are roughly 2,500,000 clones, roughly 93% of which are singletons. In the case of this clone: Its antigen is currently unknown.

The CDR3 runs to 12 residues. Germline V CDR1 and CDR2: MDHEN, SYDVKM. Trimming shortened V by 6 bases and J by 2 bases, and 8 bases separated the two germline ends. Findings of the study overall: For naive CD4 cells, 4% to 5% of clonotypes were shared across a handful of donors. All-four-donor shared clonotypes had higher generation probabilities than non-shared clonotypes did. In having few donors, the study represented limited genetic and exposure-history diversity.

Input material: naive CD4+ T cells from PBMCs. As for subset: CD45RA+ positively selected. This TCR was sampled from a man between 18 and 29 years old in good health. Some clones in this sample may be carry-over from other donors' samples. The chain combines TRBV28 with TRBJ2-7; unclear D gene. CDR3 sequence: CASRLKAYEQYF. In DNA form, the CDR3 reads TGTGCCAGCAGACTTAAGGCCTACGAGCAGTACTTC.